This T cell receptor (beta chain) was sequenced for a study of control samples from healthy donors and cancer patients. This table comes from immunoSEQ multiplex PCR, and its TCRdb copy is limited to in-frame clones, with some not included. This sample yields 50,000 to 65,000 clones, of which 90% are seen a single time; 0.95% to 1.5% belongs to the top ten. The germline V gene encodes CDR1 LNHDA and CDR2 SQIVND (reference sequence). The V segment lost 5 bases and the J segment 3 bases; nucleotides outside the gene matches: 7. The CDR3 is 15 amino acids. The clonotype was recovered from a woman between 50 and 59 years old with colorectal cancer. The V and J genes are TRBV19 and TRBJ1-5; 7 nucleotides agree with TRBD1. The sequenced material came from PBMCs. The CDR3: CASSGRDRHNQPQHF. The DNA of the CDR3 is TGTGCCAGTAGTGGCAGGGACAGACACAATCAGCCCCAGCATTTT.